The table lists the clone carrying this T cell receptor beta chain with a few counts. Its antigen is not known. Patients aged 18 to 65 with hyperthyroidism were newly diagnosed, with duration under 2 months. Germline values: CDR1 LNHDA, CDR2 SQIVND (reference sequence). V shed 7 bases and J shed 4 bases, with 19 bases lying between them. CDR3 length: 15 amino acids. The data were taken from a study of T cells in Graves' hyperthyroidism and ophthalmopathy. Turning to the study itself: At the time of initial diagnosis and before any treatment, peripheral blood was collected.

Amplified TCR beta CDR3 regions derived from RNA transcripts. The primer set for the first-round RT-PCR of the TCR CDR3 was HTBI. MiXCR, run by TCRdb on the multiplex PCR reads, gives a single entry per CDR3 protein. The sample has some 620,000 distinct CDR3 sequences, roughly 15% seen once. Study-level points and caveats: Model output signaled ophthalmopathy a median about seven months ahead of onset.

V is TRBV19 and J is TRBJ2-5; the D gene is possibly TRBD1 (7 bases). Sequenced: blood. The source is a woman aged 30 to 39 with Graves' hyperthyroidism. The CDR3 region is CASTPRRGRGETQYF. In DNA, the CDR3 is TGTGCCAGTACCCCCAGGAGGGGGCGGGGAGAGACCCAGTACTTC.